These T cell receptor beta chains were read from a single sample in a study of blood T cell repertoires in COVID-19. Profiled with immunoSEQ multiplex PCR; TCRdb holds only in-frame clones, not every one. The table records 150,000 to 200,000 clones, 80% to 90% of them present only once. Input material: peripheral blood. These receptors all stem from a man aged 60-69 years with acute or convalescent COVID-19. The CDR3 runs from the conserved cysteine through the conserved F or W. Each record gives: V gene, CDR3 protein.

V: TRBV6-4
CDR3: CASSGQNTGELFF

V: TRBV7-9
CDR3: CASSSTRPTESNEKLFF

V: TRBV3-1/TRBV3-2
CDR3: CASSLRQGANEAFF

V: TRBV6-5
CDR3: CASRFNLAADTQYF

V: TRBV7-9
CDR3: CASSSIGTSVNTQYF

V: TRBV3-1/TRBV3-2
CDR3: CASSQDRGEGTGARYTF

V: TRBV28
CDR3: CASSVTHSNRNTIYF

V: TRBV19
CDR3: CASRGSSGLTGELFF

V: TRBV20-1
CDR3: CSASKQGAQPQHF

V: TRBV28
CDR3: CASSFQGVDEQFF

V: TRBV7-3
CDR3: CASSGSGSSTGELFF

V: TRBV2
CDR3: CASSPDRVRAGYTF

V: TRBV6-6
CDR3: CASSYSIRGTYEQYF

V: TRBV28
CDR3: CASSLGYRGHASNQPQHF

V: TRBV6-5
CDR3: CASSYWTGGRVGELFF

V: TRBV18
CDR3: CASSPPGGGVSPYEQYF

V: TRBV3-1/TRBV3-2
CDR3: CASSQPGLTNYGYTF

V: TRBV28
CDR3: CASSPLAGGSYEQYF

V: TRBV27
CDR3: CASSPAQGSSGNTIYF

V: TRBV6-4
CDR3: CASSGSAYEQYF

V: TRBV28
CDR3: CASMSGSSYEQYF

V: TRBV24-1
CDR3: CATSEGLAGGTDTQYF

V: TRBV5-1
CDR3: CASSPEGGNGEQFF

V: TRBV11-2
CDR3: CASSGYRATGELFF

V: TRBV7-2
CDR3: CASSLGPTGPNYGYTF

V: TRBV9
CDR3: CASSMTSSQETQYF

V: TRBV28
CDR3: CASSSIRLAGATEEVNEQFF

V: TRBV6-5
CDR3: CASSYAQIQETQYF

V: TRBV6-5
CDR3: CASSTGGRTEAFF

V: TRBV24-1
CDR3: CATSDLRSAGVEETQYF

V: TRBV5-1
CDR3: CASRPGQGYGYTF

V: TRBV10-3
CDR3: CAISARDREKQYF

V: TRBV6-5
CDR3: CASSYSPGELFF

V: TRBV15
CDR3: CATSREDRVTEQFF

V: TRBV3-1/TRBV3-2
CDR3: CASSQGGHRALGSPLHF

V: TRBV28
CDR3: CASSPNPGMGQGLYEQYF

V: TRBV18
CDR3: CASSPDNEQFF